Listed here are 3 T cell receptor beta chains from one sample, sequenced in a study of T cells in Graves' hyperthyroidism and ophthalmopathy. RNA transcripts gave rise to amplified TCR beta CDR3 regions. First-round RT-PCR targeting the TCR CDR3 was performed with the HTBI primer set. TCRdb re-called the multiplex PCR reads with MiXCR, one entry per CDR3 protein. The sample lists roughly 570,000 distinct CDR3 sequences; approximately 15% were seen once. The sample was blood. Receptor source: a young woman with Graves' hyperthyroidism.

In its sample, this clonotype was seen many times. V is TRBV28 and J is TRBJ2-7; no reliable D call. Germline V gene sequence: CDR1 MDHEN, CDR2 SYDVKM. Trimming took 5 bases from V and 2 from J, leaving 13 bases between them. There are 14 residues in the CDR3. The CDR3 coding sequence is TGTGCCAGCAGTACACCGGACGGACCCTACGAGCAGTACTTC. It is translated as CASSTPDGPYEQYF.

Many counts were recorded for this clonotype. This chain connects TRBV7-8 to TRBJ2-1; 10 bases match TRBD2. Germline trimming cut 5 bases from V and 5 bases from J; bases unmatched to any gene: 9. This CDR3 has 16 residues. Germline CDR1 SGHVS, CDR2 FQNEAQ. The CDR3 DNA reads as TGTGCCAGCAGCATAGGTAGCGGGAGGAGCCACAATGAGCAGTTCTTC. Translation gives CASSIGSGRSHNEQFF.

This clonotype was counted at least ten times. The CDR3 DNA reads as TGTGCCAGCACCGGGACACGCACAGATACGCAGTATTTT. It yields the protein CASTGTRTDTQYF. This chain links TRBV28 with TRBJ2-3; perhaps TRBD1 as D (6 bases). CDR1 is MDHEN, CDR2 SYDVKM, per germline. This CDR3 is built from 13 residues. The V end lost 7 bases, the J end lost 1 base, and 9 bases lay between the germline ends.